Shown below are 31 T cell receptor beta chains from a single sample sequenced in a study of beta chain features in type 1 diabetes (dated by TCRdb to the late 2010s). The library was obtained by the immunoSEQ multiplex PCR assay. The entire isolated RNA was reverse transcribed using the High Capacity cDNA Reverse Transcription Kit, and thus expressed TCRB transcripts were sequenced. The table was pulled from immuneACCESS by TCRdb, which kept in-frame rearrangements only. Such tables lose some clones; where checked, under half of the loss comes from unresolved V genes, and the rest has no known cause. Across this sample there are around 340,000 clones, with 8% seen only once. Less than 0.5% of the sample comes from the top ten. Specimen: central memory CD4+ T cells from blood. The receptors here all came from a woman under 30 in good health.

This clone was recorded at least ten times. The chain is built from TRBV14 and TRBJ2-1, with D unresolved. Between the trimmed V and J ends, which lost 1 base and 10 bases, there was a span of 5 bases. This CDR3 has 11 residues. Germline V CDR1 and CDR2: SGHDN, FVKESK. The CDR3 reads CASSQVQEQFF. CDR3 DNA sequence: TGTGCCAGCAGCCAAGTCCAAGAGCAGTTCTTC. Full variable domain (rest looked up from reference TRBV14 and TRBJ2-1): EAGVTQFPSHSVIEKGQTVTLRCDPISGHDNLYWYRRVMGKEIKFLLHFVKESKQDESGMPNNRFLAERTGGTYSTLKVQPAELEDSGVYFCASSQVQEQFFGPGTRLTVL.

This clone has only a few counts. This CDR3 reads CASRPTGPEAFF. Here the CDR3 DNA reads TGTGCCAGCAGGCCGACAGGGCCTGAAGCTTTCTTT. The V call is TRBV7-9, the J call TRBJ1-1; 7 bases are a match to TRBD1. The CDR3 is 12 residues long. Germline assignment: CDR1 SEHNR and CDR2 FQNEAQ (reference sequence). The trim removed 6 bases at V and 6 bases at J, leaving 4 bases unmatched.

This clone was seen a handful of times. The chain uses TRBV7-9 and TRBJ2-1, with D perhaps matching TRBD1 (5 bases). Germline V gene sequence: CDR1 SEHNR, CDR2 FQNEAQ (reference sequence). CDR3 length equals 16 residues. V was clipped by 0 bases and J by 8 bases, with 17 bases between them. CDR3 protein: CASSLASDLVGDEQFF. Here the CDR3 DNA reads TGTGCCAGCAGCTTAGCCTCGGACCTAGTAGGGGATGAGCAGTTCTTC.

This clone showed up just a few times. The genes are TRBV10-3 and TRBJ2-3; 11 bases are shared with TRBD2. CDR3 length: 14 amino acids. CDR1 is ENHRY and CDR2 is SYGVKD in the germline V gene. V shed 10 bases, J shed 4 bases, and the junction held 7 bases outside the gene matches. The CDR3 reads CASRGTSGPDTQYF. CDR3 in DNA: TGTGCCAGCAGAGGGACTAGCGGACCAGATACGCAGTATTTT.

The table lists this clone with many counts. The rearrangement uses TRBV28 and TRBJ2-2; D unresolved. Between the trimmed V and J ends, which lost 2 bases and 4 bases, there was a span of 5 bases. Per germline, CDR1 MDHEN and CDR2 SYDVKM. The CDR3 runs to 13 residues. CDR3 DNA: TGTGCCAGCAGTTTACGGGTCACCGGGGAGCTGTTTTTT. It specifies CASSLRVTGELFF.

This chain connects TRBV7-9 to TRBJ2-7; possible D gene TRBD2, 5 bases. Between the trimmed V and J ends, which lost 6 bases and 0 bases, there was a span of 15 bases. The CDR3 extends over 15 amino acids. CDR1 and CDR2 (germline): SEHNR, FQNEAQ (reference sequence). CDR3 residues: CASSPGQGSSYEQYF. The CDR3, as DNA: TGTGCCAGCAGTCCAGGCCAAGGGAGCTCCTACGAGCAGTACTTC.

The rearrangement uses TRBV2 and TRBJ2-5, with 9 positions matching TRBD1. Germline V gene lookup returns CDR1 SNHLY and CDR2 FYNNEI. The length of the CDR3 is 15 residues. J was trimmed by 1 base and V by 3 bases; bases with no gene match: 3. The CDR3 loop is CASSEGQGTQETQYF. DNA for the CDR3: TGTGCCAGCAGTGAGGGACAGGGAACCCAAGAGACCCAGTACTTC.

The table lists this clone with a few counts. V gene TRBV3-2 combines with J gene TRBJ1-2. TRBV3-2 is a recognized pseudogene. The CDR3 extends over 9 amino acids. The CDR3 bases are TGTGCCGGACCTGGAGGCTACACCTTC. This codes for CAGPGGYTF.

The chain recombines TRBV29-1 with TRBJ1-1; possibly TRBD1 for D (6 bases). Germline CDR1 SQVTM, CDR2 ANQGSEA. V was pared by 5 bases and J by 1 base, with 14 bases between. The CDR3 spans 14 residues. CDR3 sequence: CSVTSGAANTEAFF. DNA for the CDR3: TGCAGCGTTACTTCAGGGGCGGCGAACACTGAAGCTTTCTTT.

The CDR3 sequence is CASGLTSADGEQFF. The CDR3 DNA follows: TGTGCCTCCGGATTGACCTCGGCAGATGGTGAGCAGTTCTTC. V gene TRBV10-3 combines with J gene TRBJ2-1; D not certain. The CDR3 is 14 residues long. Germline V gene sequence: CDR1 ENHRY, CDR2 SYGVKD. V was shortened by 11 bases and J by 9 bases, with 23 bases between the two germline ends.

The chain joins TRBV28 to TRBJ2-7, with D possibly being TRBD2 (6 bases). The CDR3 runs to 13 residues. The V gene lost 7 bases and the J gene lost 8 bases, with 18 bases spanning the gap. Germline lookup yields CDR1 MDHEN and CDR2 SYDVKM. CDR3 in amino acids: CASISGTGVKQYF. The CDR3 nucleotides are TGTGCCAGCATTTCCGGGACGGGGGTAAAGCAGTACTTC.

In its sample, this clone was seen a few times. The chain recombines TRBV19 with TRBJ1-1, with 8 bases that match TRBD1. Germline assignment: CDR1 LNHDA and CDR2 SQIVND (reference sequence). Trimming at V came to 6 bases and at J to 11 bases, leaving 8 bases not matched to a gene. The CDR3 has 12 residues. The CDR3 sequence: CASSYRGVEAFF. The CDR3 bases are TGTGCCAGTAGCTACAGGGGGGTTGAGGCTTTCTTT. Based on the CDR3 plus reference TRBV19 and TRBJ1-1, the full variable domain is DGGITQSPKYLFRKEGQNVTLSCEQNLNHDAMYWYRQDPGQGLRLIYYSQIVNDFQKGDIAEGYSVSREKKESFPLTVTSAQKNPTAFYLCASSYRGVEAFFGQGTRLTVV.

This chain joins TRBV28 and TRBJ2-7; D is unclear. V was shortened by 5 bases and J by 2 bases, with 7 bases between the two germline ends. The CDR3 extends over 12 amino acids. Germline CDR1 reads MDHEN; CDR2 reads SYDVKM. CDR3 DNA sequence: TGTGCCAGCAGTATCCCAGCCTACGAGCAGTACTTC. Its translation: CASSIPAYEQYF.

In this sample, this clone turned up many times. The V call is TRBV18, the J call TRBJ1-4; D not resolved. Germline V gives CDR1 KGHSH, CDR2 LQKENI. Trimming took off 4 bases at V and 2 bases at J, with 8 bases between the two ends. The CDR3 runs to 14 residues. CDR3 region: CASSRGGTNEKLFF. The DNA of the CDR3 is TGTGCCAGCTCACGGGGTGGCACTAATGAAAAACTGTTTTTT. The whole variable domain, remainder taken from reference TRBV18 and TRBJ1-4, is NAGVMQNPRHLVRRRGQEARLRCSPMKGHSHVYWYRQLPEEGLKFMVYLQKENIIDESGMPKERFSAEFPKEGPSILRIQQVVRGDSAAYFCASSRGGTNEKLFFGSGTQLSVL.

This clone was seen only a few times. This chain connects TRBV19 to TRBJ1-2, with TRBD1 identical over 8 bases. CDR3 size: 16 residues. Germline V gives CDR1 LNHDA, CDR2 SQIVND (reference sequence). Unmatched junction bases numbered 14, after V lost 5 bases and J lost 6 bases. The CDR3 reads CASSSRRGQGVNGYTF. In nucleotides, the CDR3 is TGTGCCAGTAGTTCCCGGCGAGGACAGGGCGTCAATGGCTACACCTTC.

The V call is TRBV9, the J call TRBJ2-1; 8 bases map to TRBD1. The J segment lost 8 bases and the V segment lost 3 bases, leaving 10 bases of the junction unmatched. Germline V gene sequence: CDR1 SGDLS, CDR2 YYNGEE. This CDR3 comprises 15 residues. In nucleotides, the CDR3 is TGTGCCAGCAGCGGGGCTGGGGCAGGGGGCCATGAGCAGTTCTTC. Its protein product is CASSGAGAGGHEQFF.

The chain employs TRBV28 and TRBJ2-4, with D tentatively TRBD2 (6 bases). The V end was cut by 5 bases, the J end by 4 bases, with 27 bases between. This CDR3 has 19 residues. Germline-derived CDR1 and CDR2 are MDHEN and SYDVKM. CDR3: CASSRTSLRGWGLKNIQYF. As DNA, the CDR3 is TGTGCCAGCAGTCGTACTAGCTTGCGTGGGTGGGGACTGAAAAACATTCAGTACTTC.

This clone has just a few counts. This chain connects TRBV27 to TRBJ2-7; TRBD1 matches at 7 bases. Looked up from germline, CDR1 is MNHEY and CDR2 is SMNVEV (reference sequence). The length of the CDR3 is 12 residues. CDR3 DNA sequence: TGTGCTACGAGGACAGGAAGATACGAGCAGTACTTC. As protein: CATRTGRYEQYF.

This clone occurred a few times. The chain links TRBV29-1 to TRBJ2-3, with TRBD2 as a possible D gene (6 bases). V was trimmed by 6 bases and J by 4 bases, leaving 17 bases between them. CDR1 and CDR2 from the germline V gene are SQVTM and ANQGSEA. The CDR3 spans 14 residues. CDR3 bases: TGCAGCGTGAACCACCGGGAGATTTCAGATACGCAGTATTTT. It is translated as CSVNHREISDTQYF.

V usage is TRBV7-9 and J usage is TRBJ1-2; D is perhaps TRBD1 (5 bases). CDR1 SEHNR and CDR2 FQNEAQ come from the germline V gene (reference sequence). V was trimmed by 3 bases and J by 4 bases, leaving 12 bases between them. The CDR3 contains 14 residues. The DNA for the CDR3 is TGTGCCAGCAGCTTGGACACGAACCCCTATGGCTACACCTTC. Residues: CASSLDTNPYGYTF.

The chain uses TRBV10-2 and TRBJ2-1, with TRBD2 identical over 10 bases. The trim removed 8 bases at V and 10 bases at J, leaving 11 bases unmatched. This CDR3 spans 14 amino acids. From germline, CDR1 is WSHSY and CDR2 SAAADI. The CDR3 here is CASAHPSGSREQFF. CDR3 in DNA: TGCGCCAGCGCCCACCCTAGCGGGAGTCGAGAGCAGTTCTTC.

The chain carries TRBV19 and TRBJ1-2, with 10 bases aligning to TRBD1. The germline V gene encodes CDR1 LNHDA and CDR2 SQIVND (reference sequence). V was clipped by 5 bases and J by 6 bases; unmatched bases: 6. This CDR3 spans 14 amino acids. In nucleotides, the CDR3 is TGTGCCAGTAGTTATCCGGGACAGGGGAATGGCTACACCTTC. Translation gives CASSYPGQGNGYTF. Supplemented by reference TRBV19 and TRBJ1-2, the full variable domain reads DGGITQSPKYLFRKEGQNVTLSCEQNLNHDAMYWYRQDPGQGLRLIYYSQIVNDFQKGDIAEGYSVSREKKESFPLTVTSAQKNPTAFYLCASSYPGQGNGYTFGSGTRLTVV.

J is TRBJ1-2 and V is TRBV27; no clear D. CDR3 length: 16 amino acids. V was clipped by 6 bases and J by 0 bases, with 17 bases between them. CDR1 is MNHEY, CDR2 SMNVEV, per germline (reference sequence). In nucleotides, the CDR3 is TGTGCCAGCAGGCGCCTTTCTACACACTCTAACTATGGCTACACCTTC. The encoded protein is CASRRLSTHSNYGYTF.

The chain has TRBV7-3 and TRBJ2-2; possible D gene TRBD2, 6 bases. The ends were cut back, 0 bases at V and 5 bases at J, with 19 bases in the middle. This CDR3 has 18 residues. Germline V gives CDR1 SGHTA, CDR2 FQGTGA. The DNA for the CDR3 is TGTGCCAGCAGCTTAACGGGCGTTGGGGGAGGCAATACCGGGGAGCTGTTTTTT. It specifies CASSLTGVGGGNTGELFF.

This clone was seen ten or more times. This CDR3 is also generated by other DNA sequences in the sample. This chain connects TRBV19 to TRBJ2-6, with 11 bases matching TRBD2. CDR1 and CDR2 (germline): LNHDA, SQIVND (reference sequence). The CDR3 is made up of 16 amino acids. After removal of 5 bases from V and 1 base from J, the junction contained 1 base not matched to a gene. This CDR3 reads CASSRLAGSGANVLTF. In DNA form, the CDR3 reads TGTGCCAGTAGTCGACTAGCGGGATCTGGGGCCAACGTCCTGACTTTC.

For this clone: At one end, the junction sequence differs from germline, possibly due to a read error. This rearrangement joins TRBV7-9 to TRBJ2-1; D remains unclear. Germline CDR1 SEHNR, CDR2 FQNEAQ (reference sequence). This CDR3 region has 11 residues. DNA for the CDR3: TGTGCCAGCAGCTTAGTGGGCGAGCCGATCTTC. It encodes CASSLVGEPIF.

Comment on this clone: This sample also contains other DNA sequences that code for the same CDR3. The DNA of the CDR3 is TGCGCCAGCAGCCTCGGGGGAGCTAACTATGGCTACACCTTC. It translates to CASSLGGANYGYTF. This chain uses TRBV5-1 with TRBJ1-2, with a tentative D call TRBD1 (5 bases). This CDR3 is built from 14 residues. V shed 4 bases and J shed 0 bases, with 10 bases lying between them. Germline lookup yields CDR1 SGHRS and CDR2 YFSETQ.

The CDR3 DNA is TGTGCCAGCTCCCCAAACCGGGACGGCGCCTACGAGCAGTACTTC. This translates into CASSPNRDGAYEQYF. The chain links TRBV18 to TRBJ2-7; the D call may be TRBD1 or TRBD2 (5 bases each). The germline CDR1 and CDR2 sequences are KGHSH and LQKENI. The CDR3 consists of 15 residues. V was shortened by 6 bases and J by 2 bases, with 17 bases between the two germline ends. The full variable domain, with the rest looked up from reference TRBV18 and TRBJ2-7, is NAGVMQNPRHLVRRRGQEARLRCSPMKGHSHVYWYRQLPEEGLKFMVYLQKENIIDESGMPKERFSAEFPKEGPSILRIQQVVRGDSAAYFCASSPNRDGAYEQYFGPGTRLTVT.

V usage is TRBV5-4 and J usage is TRBJ2-1, with D possibly matching TRBD2 (6 bases). Per the germline V gene, CDR1 is SGHNT and CDR2 is YYREEE (reference sequence). The CDR3 has 16 amino acids. V lost 6 bases and J 0 bases, leaving 16 bases between the germline ends. The CDR3 sequence: CASTSLAKGSYNEQFF. CDR3 bases: TGTGCCAGCACCAGCCTAGCGAAAGGCTCCTACAATGAGCAGTTCTTC. Supplemented by reference TRBV5-4 and TRBJ2-1, the full variable domain reads ETGVTQSPTHLIKTRGQQVTLRCSSQSGHNTVSWYQQALGQGPQFIFQYYREEENGRGNFPPRFSGLQFPNYSSELNVNALELDDSALYLCASTSLAKGSYNEQFFGPGTRLTVL.

This rearrangement joins TRBV7-2 to TRBJ2-3; 8 nucleotides match TRBD1. V trimming: 5 bases; J trimming: 4 bases; junction bases outside the gene matches: 8. The CDR3 has 15 residues. CDR1 SGHTA and CDR2 FQGNSA come from the germline V gene. The CDR3, as DNA: TGTGCCAGCAGCACGCAGGGGGCTCGGGCAGATACGCAGTATTTT. This gives the protein CASSTQGARADTQYF. Filled out from reference TRBV7-2 and TRBJ2-3, the complete variable domain reads GAGVSQSPSNKVTEKGKDVELRCDPISGHTALYWYRQSLGQGLEFLIYFQGNSAPDKSGLPSDRFSAERTGGSVSTLTIQRTQQEDSAVYLCASSTQGARADTQYFGPGTRLTVL.

This clone was counted a few times. The gene calls are TRBV4-2 and TRBJ2-1; unclear D gene. The CDR3 extends over 18 amino acids. V lost 3 bases and J 0 bases, leaving 18 bases between the germline ends. The V gene's germline CDR1 is LGHNA and CDR2 YNFKEQ. The DNA of the CDR3 is TGTGCCAGCAGCCAGGCCCCAGCCGGTCAGTCCTCCTACAATGAGCAGTTCTTC. Amino acid sequence: CASSQAPAGQSSYNEQFF.